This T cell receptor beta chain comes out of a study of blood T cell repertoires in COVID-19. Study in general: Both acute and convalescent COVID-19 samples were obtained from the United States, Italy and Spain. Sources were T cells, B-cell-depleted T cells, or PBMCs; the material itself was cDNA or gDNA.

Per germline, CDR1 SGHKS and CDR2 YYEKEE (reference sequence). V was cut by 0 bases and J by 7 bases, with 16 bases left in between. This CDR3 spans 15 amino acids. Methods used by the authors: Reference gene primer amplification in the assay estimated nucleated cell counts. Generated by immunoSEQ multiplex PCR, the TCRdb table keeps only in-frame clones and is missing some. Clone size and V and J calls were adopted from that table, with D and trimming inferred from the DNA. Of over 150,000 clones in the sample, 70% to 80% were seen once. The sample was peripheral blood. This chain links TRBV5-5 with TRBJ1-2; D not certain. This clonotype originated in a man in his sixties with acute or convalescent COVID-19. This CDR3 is CASSLEVGVGAGYTF. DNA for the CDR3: TGTGCCAGCAGCTTGGAGGTGGGTGTAGGAGCTGGCTACACCTTC. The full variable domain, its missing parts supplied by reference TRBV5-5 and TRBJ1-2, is DAGVTQSPTHLIKTRGQQVTLRCSPISGHKSVSWYQQVLGQGPQFIFQYYEKEERGRGNFPDRFSARQFPNYSSELNVNALLLGDSALYLCASSLEVGVGAGYTFGSGTRLTVV.